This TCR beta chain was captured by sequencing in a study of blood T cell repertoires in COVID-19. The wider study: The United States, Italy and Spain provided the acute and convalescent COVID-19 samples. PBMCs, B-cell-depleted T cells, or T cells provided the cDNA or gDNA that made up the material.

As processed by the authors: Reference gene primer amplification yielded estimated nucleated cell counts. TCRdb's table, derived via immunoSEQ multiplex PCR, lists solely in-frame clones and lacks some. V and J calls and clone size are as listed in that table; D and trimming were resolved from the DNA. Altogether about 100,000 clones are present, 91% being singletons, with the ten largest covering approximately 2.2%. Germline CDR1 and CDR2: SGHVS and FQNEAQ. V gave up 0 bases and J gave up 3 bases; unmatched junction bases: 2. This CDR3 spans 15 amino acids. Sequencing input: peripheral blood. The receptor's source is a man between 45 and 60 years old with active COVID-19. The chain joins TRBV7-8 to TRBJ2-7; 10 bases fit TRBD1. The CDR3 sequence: CASSLATGGHYEQYF. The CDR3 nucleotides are TGTGCCAGCAGCTTAGCGACAGGGGGCCACTACGAGCAGTACTTC.